A selection of T cell receptor beta chains follows, all from one sample in a study of blood T cell repertoires in COVID-19. This table comes from immunoSEQ multiplex PCR, and its TCRdb copy is limited to in-frame clones, with some not included. The sample carries under 200,000 clones, around 84% recorded once. The sequencing sample was made of PBMCs or T cells enriched from blood (not recorded which). These receptors all stem from a man aged 50 to 60 who had recovered from COVID-19. Both conserved end residues are part of each CDR3. Each record gives: clone size, J gene, V gene, D gene, CDR3 protein, CDR3 DNA. A D gene is named only where the DNA matches it firmly. Clone size is not always given. Where it is, it says once, few, many or a class for expanded clones.

NA | TRBJ1-5 | TRBV4-3 | NA | CASSLQFRWQPQHF | TGCGCCAGCAGCCTACAGTTTAGGTGGCAGCCCCAGCATTTT
NA | TRBJ2-2 | TRBV3-1/TRBV3-2 | NA | CASSLGTGNTGELFF | TGTGCCAGCAGCCTCGGCACAGGTAACACCGGGGAGCTGTTTTTT
NA | TRBJ2-1 | TRBV7-3 | NA | CASSSGSSYNEQFF | TGTGCCAGCAGCAGCGGTAGCTCCTACAATGAGCAGTTCTTC
NA | TRBJ2-7 | TRBV18 | TRBD1 | CASSLSRGTGGFYEQYF | TGTGCCAGCTCCCTCAGTCGGGGGACAGGGGGCTTCTACGAGCAGTACTTC
NA | TRBJ1-5 | TRBV19 | NA | CASSIQVDRPNQPQHF | TGTGCCAGTAGTATCCAAGTCGACAGACCTAATCAGCCCCAGCATTTT
few | TRBJ1-2 | TRBV4-3 | NA | CASSQVRGERYGYTF | TGCGCCAGCAGCCAAGTCAGAGGCGAACGCTATGGCTACACCTTC
NA | TRBJ1-1 | TRBV19 | NA | CASNSGNTEAFF | TGTGCCAGTAACAGTGGGAACACTGAAGCTTTCTTT
NA | TRBJ2-2 | TRBV7-8 | TRBD2 | CATPTSGNTGELFF | TGTGCCACTCCGACTAGCGGGAACACCGGGGAGCTGTTTTTT
NA | TRBJ1-5 | TRBV19 | TRBD1 | CASSNQGGTQPQHF | TGTGCCAGTAGTAACCAGGGGGGCACTCAGCCCCAGCATTTT
few | TRBJ2-7 | TRBV6-2/TRBV6-3 | NA | CASSYSRLYEQYF | TGTGCCAGCAGTTACTCGAGGTTGTACGAGCAGTACTTC
NA | TRBJ2-7 | TRBV6-5 | NA | CASTPPGGKYEQYF | TGTGCCAGCACCCCGCCTGGGGGGAAATACGAGCAGTACTTC
NA | TRBJ2-5 | TRBV7-6 | TRBD1 | CASSSRQGSIETQYF | TGTGCCAGCAGCTCAAGACAGGGGAGTATTGAGACCCAGTACTTC
NA | TRBJ2-1 | TRBV10-3 | TRBD1 | CATGPKGQGPLNEQFF | TGTGCCACGGGCCCGAAAGGACAGGGCCCTCTCAATGAGCAGTTCTTC
NA | TRBJ1-6 | TRBV27 | NA | CASSLSSPSSGFNSPLHF | TGTGCCAGCAGTTTATCCAGCCCCAGTTCGGGTTTTAATTCACCCCTCCACTTT
NA | TRBJ2-7 | TRBV7-3 | NA | CASSPEPGGYEQYF | TGTGCCAGCAGCCCCGAGCCCGGGGGCTACGAGCAGTACTTC
NA | TRBJ2-3 | TRBV4-3 | NA | CASSQELGGPYTDTQYF | TGCGCCAGCAGCCAAGAATTAGGGGGACCTTACACAGATACGCAGTATTTT
NA | TRBJ2-6 | TRBV5-5 | NA | CASSFQGVRGANVLTF | TGTGCCAGCAGCTTTCAGGGTGTGAGGGGGGCCAACGTCCTGACTTTC
once | TRBJ2-7 | TRBV6-4 | TRBD2 | CASRNGTSGDLSYEQYF | TGTGCCAGCAGAAACGGGACTAGCGGGGACCTCTCCTACGAGCAGTACTTC
NA | TRBJ2-3 | TRBV6-5 | TRBD1 | CASRLQGPDTQYF | TGTGCCAGCAGGTTACAGGGGCCAGATACGCAGTATTTT
NA | TRBJ1-6 | TRBV7-6 | NA | CASSLRVASPLHF | TGTGCCAGCAGCCTTCGGGTCGCTTCACCCCTCCACTTT
once | TRBJ1-6 | TRBV29-1 | NA | CSVEDNPGSPLHF | TGCAGCGTTGAAGACAACCCGGGATCACCCCTCCACTTT
NA | TRBJ1-2 | TRBV11-2 | TRBD1 | CASSPTGTDYGYTF | TGTGCCAGCAGCCCGACAGGGACGGACTATGGCTACACCTTC
NA | TRBJ2-7 | TRBV29-1 | TRBD1 | CSVVTGTGDYEQYF | TGCAGCGTTGTAACCGGGACAGGAGACTACGAGCAGTACTTC
NA | TRBJ1-6 | TRBV30 | NA | CAARNSYNSPLHF | TGTGCCGCGAGAAACTCCTATAATTCACCCCTCCACTTT
NA | TRBJ2-1 | TRBV24-1 | TRBD2 | CATSDGLAGWSEQFF | TGTGCCACCAGTGATGGACTAGCGGGGTGGAGTGAGCAGTTCTTC
once | TRBJ1-3 | TRBV7-2 | NA | CASSLVAGTGNTIYF | TGTGCCAGCAGCTTAGTGGCAGGGACTGGAAACACCATATATTTT
NA | TRBJ1-1 | TRBV18 | NA | CASSSAGAGVNTEAFF | TGTGCCAGCTCGTCTGCAGGGGCGGGGGTGAACACTGAAGCTTTCTTT
NA | TRBJ1-5 | TRBV2 | NA | CASRHTYSNQPQHF | TGTGCCAGCAGACACACGTATAGCAATCAGCCCCAGCATTTT
NA | TRBJ1-2 | TRBV14 | NA | CASSQGTGVVYGYTF | TGTGCCAGCAGCCAAGGGACGGGGGTGGTCTATGGCTACACCTTC
NA | TRBJ2-1 | TRBV6-4 | NA | CASSDSKGGNDEQFF | TGTGCCAGCAGTGACTCGAAGGGGGGGAATGACGAGCAGTTCTTC
NA | TRBJ1-5 | TRBV27 | NA | CASSPGGGRSQHF | TGTGCCAGCAGCCCCGGGGGCGGGAGGTCCCAGCATTTT
NA | TRBJ2-4 | TRBV5-1 | NA | CASSGGRGIAKNIQYF | TGCGCCAGCAGCGGGGGCAGGGGTATAGCCAAAAACATTCAGTACTTC
NA | TRBJ2-2 | TRBV5-1 | NA | CASSLVGGSNTGELFF | TGCGCCAGCAGCTTGGTGGGGGGAAGTAACACCGGGGAGCTGTTTTTT
few | TRBJ2-1 | TRBV11-2 | TRBD1 | CASSWTGQTSRHNEQFF | TGTGCCAGCAGCTGGACAGGACAGACGTCCCGTCACAATGAGCAGTTCTTC
NA | TRBJ2-6 | TRBV11-1 | NA | CASSHRVSGANVLTF | TGTGCCAGCAGCCACCGGGTCTCTGGGGCCAACGTCCTGACTTTC
NA | TRBJ2-7 | TRBV7-6 | TRBD2 | CASSLTPPLAGAYEQYF | TGTGCCAGCAGCTTAACGCCTCCCCTAGCGGGCGCCTACGAGCAGTACTTC
NA | TRBJ1-2 | TRBV27 | TRBD1 | CASRPGGWYGYTF | TGTGCCAGCAGGCCAGGGGGCTGGTATGGCTACACCTTC
NA | TRBJ1-2 | TRBV9 | TRBD1 | CASSPGQDIYGYTF | TGTGCCAGCAGCCCGGGACAGGACATCTATGGCTACACCTTC